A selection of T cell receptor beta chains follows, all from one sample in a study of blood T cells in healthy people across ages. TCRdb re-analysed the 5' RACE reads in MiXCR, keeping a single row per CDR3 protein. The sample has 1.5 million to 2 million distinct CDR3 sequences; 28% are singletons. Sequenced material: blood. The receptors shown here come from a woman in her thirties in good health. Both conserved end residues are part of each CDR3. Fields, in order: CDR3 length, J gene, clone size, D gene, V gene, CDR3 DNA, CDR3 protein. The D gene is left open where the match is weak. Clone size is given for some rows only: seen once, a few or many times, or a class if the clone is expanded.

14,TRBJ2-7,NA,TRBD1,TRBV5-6,TGTGCCAGCAGCCCTGAGGACAGGGACTACGAGCAGTACTTC,CASSPEDRDYEQYF
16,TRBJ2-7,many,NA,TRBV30,TGTGCCTGGAGTGTACCCCGGGGCAGGATGACCTACGAGCAGTACTTC,CAWSVPRGRMTYEQYF
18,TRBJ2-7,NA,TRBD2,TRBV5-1,TGCGCCAGCAGCTTGGTAGTAGCGGGGGGAAAGGGGCCCTACGAGCAGTACTTC,CASSLVVAGGKGPYEQYF
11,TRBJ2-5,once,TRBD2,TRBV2,TGTGCTGGGACTAGCGTAGAGACCCAGTACTTC,CAGTSVETQYF
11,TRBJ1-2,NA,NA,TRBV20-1,TGCAGTTTCGACCGGGACTATGGCTACACCTTC,CSFDRDYGYTF
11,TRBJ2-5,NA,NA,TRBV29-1,TGCAGCGTTGCGAGAAAAGAGACCCAGTACTTC,CSVARKETQYF
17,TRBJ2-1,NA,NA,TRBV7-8,TGTGCCAGCAGCTTAGCGCGGGACCGACTCTCCTACAATGAGCAGTTCTTC,CASSLARDRLSYNEQFF
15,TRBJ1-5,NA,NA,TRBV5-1,TGCGCCAGCAGCCCACACAGAGATAGCAATCAGCCCCAGCATTTT,CASSPHRDSNQPQHF
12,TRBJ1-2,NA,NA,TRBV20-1,TGCAGTGCTAGAAGGCGGGAGAGTGGCTACACCTTC,CSARRRESGYTF
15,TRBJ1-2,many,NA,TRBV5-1,TGCGCCAGCAGCTTGGGAGGCTCGGGGAACTATGGCTACACCTTC,CASSLGGSGNYGYTF
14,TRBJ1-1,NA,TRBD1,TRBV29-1,TGCAGCGGCCTAGACAGGGGGCTTGTGGCTGAAGCTTTCTTT,CSGLDRGLVAEAFF
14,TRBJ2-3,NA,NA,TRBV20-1,TGCAGTGTACCGCGGCTCGGGGGCACAGATACGCAGTATTTT,CSVPRLGGTDTQYF
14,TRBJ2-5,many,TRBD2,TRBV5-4,TGTGCCAGCAGCGCCGGGACTAGACAAGAGACCCAGTACTTC,CASSAGTRQETQYF
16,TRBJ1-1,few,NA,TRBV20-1,TGCAGTGCTAGAGCCTTCCGACAGAATATCGCGGCTGAAGCTTTCTTT,CSARAFRQNIAAEAFF
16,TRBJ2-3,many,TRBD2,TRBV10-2,TGCGCCAGCAGCGCCCGACTAGCGGGACCCACAGATACGCAGTATTTT,CASSARLAGPTDTQYF
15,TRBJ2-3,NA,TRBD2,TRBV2,TGTGCCAGCAGACTCTGGACTAGCGGGACAGATACGCAGTATTTT,CASRLWTSGTDTQYF
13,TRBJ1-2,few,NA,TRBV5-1,TGCGCCAGCAGCATTTACGATGCAGGAGGCTACACCTTC,CASSIYDAGGYTF
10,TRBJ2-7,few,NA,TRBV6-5,TGTGCCAGCCAAAGCGGACAGCAGTACTTC,CASQSGQQYF
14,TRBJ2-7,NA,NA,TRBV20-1,TGCAGTGCTAGAGGGCTTCGGGGATACGACGAGCAGTACTTC,CSARGLRGYDEQYF
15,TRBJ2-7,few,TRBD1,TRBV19,TGTGCCAGTAGTCCGGGGGACAGGGGAGTCTACGAGCAGTACTTC,CASSPGDRGVYEQYF
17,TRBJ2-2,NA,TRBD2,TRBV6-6,TGTGCCAGCAGGGGGGGACTAGCGGGGGGCTGGACCGGGGAGCGGTTTTTT,CASRGGLAGGWTGERFF
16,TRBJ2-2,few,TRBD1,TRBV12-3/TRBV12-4,TGTGCCAGCAGTCCCCGGACAGGGAGGAGGACCGGGGAGCTGTTTTTT,CASSPRTGRRTGELFF
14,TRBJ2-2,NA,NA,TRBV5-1,TGCGCCAGCACTCCCGGGACACCCACCGGGGAGCTGTTTTTT,CASTPGTPTGELFF